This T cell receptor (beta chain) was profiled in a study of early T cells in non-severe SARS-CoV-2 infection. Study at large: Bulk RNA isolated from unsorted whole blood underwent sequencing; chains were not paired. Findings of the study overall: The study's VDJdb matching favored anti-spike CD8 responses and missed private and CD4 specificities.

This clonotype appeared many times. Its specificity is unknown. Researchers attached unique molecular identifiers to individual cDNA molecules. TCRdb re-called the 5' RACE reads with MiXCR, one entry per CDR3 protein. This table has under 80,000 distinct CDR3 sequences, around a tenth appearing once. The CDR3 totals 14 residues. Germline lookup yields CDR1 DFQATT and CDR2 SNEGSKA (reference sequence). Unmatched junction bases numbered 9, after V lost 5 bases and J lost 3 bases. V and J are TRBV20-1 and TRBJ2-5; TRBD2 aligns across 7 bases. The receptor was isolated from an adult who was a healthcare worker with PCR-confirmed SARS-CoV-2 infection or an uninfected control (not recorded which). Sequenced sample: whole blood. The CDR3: CSAPPARGEETQYF. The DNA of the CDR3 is TGCAGTGCTCCACCCGCCCGGGGGGAAGAGACCCAGTACTTC.